What follows are 3 T cell receptor beta chains derived from one specimen sequenced in a study of patients and donors after allogeneic stem cell transplantation. TCRdb independently ran MiXCR on the RT-PCR reads; one entry per CDR3 protein. The repertoire has about 70,000 distinct CDR3 sequences, around 27% of them found once; the top ten carry more than 20%. Sequenced input: blood, either unsorted or a sorted T cell fraction (not recorded which). All receptors derive from a human donor who was either an allogeneic HSCT recipient or a stem cell or donor lymphocyte infusion donor (not recorded which). It is not recorded whose cells these are; they may come from a transplant donor.

This CDR3 reads CATSSDRGVHQPQHF. The CDR3 DNA reads as TGTGCCACCAGCTCGGACAGGGGCGTTCATCAGCCCCAGCATTTT. V is TRBV15 and J is TRBJ1-5; 9 bases align to TRBD1. From germline, CDR1 is LNHNV and CDR2 YYDKDF (reference sequence). Trimming at V came to 5 bases and at J to 5 bases, leaving 7 bases not matched to a gene. The CDR3 runs 15 residues.

This clonotype was detected only a few times. This rearrangement joins TRBV7-3 to TRBJ2-3; D not certain. Germline V gives CDR1 SGHTA, CDR2 FQGTGA. V lost 5 bases, J lost 2 bases, and 11 bases lay in between. The CDR3 has 14 amino acids. This chain's CDR3 is CASSEERLTDTQYF. CDR3 DNA: TGTGCCAGCAGCGAAGAAAGACTCACAGATACGCAGTATTTT.

This clonotype came up once. The genes are TRBV11-3 and TRBJ1-4; D is ambiguous. Germline lookup yields CDR1 SGHNT and CDR2 YENEEA. Trimming took 0 bases from V and 0 from J, leaving 8 bases between them. This CDR3 is built from 16 residues. The CDR3 coding sequence is TGTGCCAGCAGCTTAGATTCGCTTGCAACTAATGAAAAACTGTTTTTT. It codes for CASSLDSLATNEKLFF.